These T cell receptor beta chains were read from a single sample in a study of blood T cell repertoires in COVID-19. Clones were read by immunoSEQ multiplex PCR, and TCRdb kept only the in-frame ones, dropping some. The top ten clones hold about 2.7% of a sample with 260,000 or so clones, 85% of them seen once. The sample comprised PBMCs or T cells enriched from blood (not recorded which). The origin of the receptors is a woman aged 45-59 years who had recovered from COVID-19. CDR3s include the opening cysteine and the closing phenylalanine or tryptophan. A D gene is named only where the DNA matches it firmly. A row's size may be missing; if present it is once, few, many or a size class.

clone size	V gene	D gene	J gene	CDR3 DNA	CDR3 protein
-	TRBV2	TRBD1	TRBJ2-1	TGTGCCAGCAGTGTGTCGGGGACAGGGCAAAGATATGAGCAGTTCTTC	CASSVSGTGQRYEQFF
-	TRBV5-4	TRBD1	TRBJ1-3	TGTGCCAGCAGTGAAACAGGGGGTTATGGAAACACCATATATTTT	CASSETGGYGNTIYF
-	TRBV5-1	TRBD1	TRBJ1-1	TGCGCCAGCAGCAGGGGAGACAGGGGCCAGAACACTGAAGCTTTCTTT	CASSRGDRGQNTEAFF
-	TRBV4-1	TRBD1	TRBJ1-3	TGCGCCAGCAGCCTGACAAAAAACGACAGGGTCGGAAACACCATATATTTT	CASSLTKNDRVGNTIYF
few	TRBV19	TRBD1	TRBJ2-1	TGTGCCAGTAGTATAGGGACAGGGGGCTCCAATGAGCAGTTCTTC	CASSIGTGGSNEQFF
-	TRBV5-1	-	TRBJ1-6	TGCGCCAGCAGCTTGGGATCGGCCCGGGCCTATAATTCACCCCTCCACTTT	CASSLGSARAYNSPLHF
-	TRBV7-2	-	TRBJ2-3	TGTGCCAGCAGCCTGACTAGTGCCACAGATACGCAGTATTTT	CASSLTSATDTQYF
-	TRBV19	TRBD1	TRBJ2-7	TGTGCCAGTAGTATTACCCGGGACAGGGGCTACGAGCAGTACTTC	CASSITRDRGYEQYF
few	TRBV6-5	-	TRBJ1-3	TGTGCCAGCAGTTACTCGAACCGAGCTGGAAACACCATATATTTT	CASSYSNRAGNTIYF
-	TRBV28	TRBD1	TRBJ1-6	TGTGCCAGCAGTTTGGACAGGGGAGGTTCACCCCTCCACTTT	CASSLDRGGSPLHF
-	TRBV28	TRBD2	TRBJ2-7	TGTGCCAGCAGTTTAGGGTTGGGGAGGGACCATATGGGCGAGCAGTACTTC	CASSLGLGRDHMGEQYF
-	TRBV3-1/TRBV3-2	-	TRBJ1-1	TGTGCCAGCAGCCAAGATGAGTTAGGGGCTTTGAACACTGAAGCTTTCTTT	CASSQDELGALNTEAFF
-	TRBV5-1	TRBD1	TRBJ1-2	TGCGCCAGCAGCTGGACGGGACAGGGAAACTATGGCTACACCTTC	CASSWTGQGNYGYTF
-	TRBV3-1/TRBV3-2	-	TRBJ2-3	TGTGCCAGCAGCCAAGATTGGAGCTCAGATACGCAGTATTTT	CASSQDWSSDTQYF
-	TRBV5-4	TRBD2	TRBJ2-1	TGTGCCAGCAGCTTGGCGACTAGCGGGAAGTCCTACAATGAGCAGTTCTTC	CASSLATSGKSYNEQFF
-	TRBV28	TRBD1	TRBJ2-7	TGTGCCAGCAGTTTAAGGGGGGTGACAGGGGACTACGAGCAGTACTTC	CASSLRGVTGDYEQYF
-	TRBV9	TRBD1	TRBJ1-2	TGTGCCAGCAGCGGGGACAGGGGGCTGAATACGAACCTTAACTATGGCTACACCTTC	CASSGDRGLNTNLNYGYTF
-	TRBV6-5	-	TRBJ1-6	TGTGCCAGCAGCCCCGGCAGGGGCGATTCACCCCTCCACTTT	CASSPGRGDSPLHF
-	TRBV7-8	-	TRBJ2-7	TGTGCCAGCAGCTTCGATAGACAGGCCTACGAGCAGTACTTC	CASSFDRQAYEQYF
-	TRBV4-2	-	TRBJ1-1	TGTGCCAGCAGCCAAGATCTAGGTACTGAAGCTTTCTTT	CASSQDLGTEAFF
-	TRBV7-2	TRBD1	TRBJ1-6	TGTGCCAGCAGCTTAGTGGTCATGGGGACAGGGTTCGCACCCCTCCACTTT	CASSLVVMGTGFAPLHF
-	TRBV5-1	TRBD2	TRBJ2-2	TGCGCCAGCGCTCCTCCGGGACTAGCGGGGGTGAACACCGGGGAGCTGTTTTTT	CASAPPGLAGVNTGELFF
-	TRBV30	TRBD1	TRBJ1-2	TGTGCCTGGGTCGACAGGGGGCGCTTCTATGGCTACACCTTC	CAWVDRGRFYGYTF
once	TRBV25-1	-	TRBJ2-2	TGTGCCAGCAGTGACGGCGGAGGGACCGGGGAGCTGTTTTTT	CASSDGGGTGELFF
-	TRBV19	-	TRBJ2-7	TGTGCCAGTAGTATTTCGCCCCGCGGCGAGCAGTACTTC	CASSISPRGEQYF
-	TRBV3-1/TRBV3-2	TRBD1	TRBJ2-5	TGTGCCAGCAGCCCTCGACAGGGGGGAAGGGAGACCCAGTACTTC	CASSPRQGGRETQYF
-	TRBV7-9	-	TRBJ2-1	TGTGCCAGCAGCTTAAGCAGCGGACCTTCGATCGACAATGAGCAGTTCTTC	CASSLSSGPSIDNEQFF
once	TRBV19	TRBD1	TRBJ2-7	TGTGCCAGTAGTGTCGGACAGGCCGAGCGATACTTC	CASSVGQAERYF